Listed below are T cell receptor beta chains from one sample, sequenced in a study of blood T cells in healthy people across ages. TCRdb passed the 5' RACE reads through MiXCR, listing each CDR3 protein once. The table includes 730,000 or so distinct CDR3 sequences, approximately 40% detected once. The sample comprised blood. The receptors originated from a man older than 75 in good health. Each CDR3 is given with its conserved first and last residue. Each record gives: J gene, V gene, clone size, D gene, CDR3 DNA, CDR3 protein. D genes are given only for firm matches. Clone size appears in some rows only: once, few, many, or a class for an expanded clone.

TRBJ2-1	TRBV6-2/TRBV6-3	few	NA	TGTGCCAGCAGAACAGAGGGGAACATCTACAATGAGCAGTTCTTC	CASRTEGNIYNEQFF
TRBJ2-1	TRBV6-4	NA	TRBD2	TGTGCCAGCAGTGGTAGCGGGGGGGCCGATGAGCAGTTCTTC	CASSGSGGADEQFF
TRBJ1-5	TRBV6-2/TRBV6-3	NA	NA	TGTGCCAGCAGTTCCTTCTCTACAGGGATGAGCAATCAGCCCCAGCATTTT	CASSSFSTGMSNQPQHF
TRBJ1-4	TRBV4-1	NA	NA	TGCGCCAGCAGCATTGGGCCCCAGGGTAGTGGAGAAAAACTGTTTTTT	CASSIGPQGSGEKLFF
TRBJ2-7	TRBV11-1	NA	NA	TGTGCCAGCAGCTTCGGGGGGCTCTCCTACGAGCAGTACTTC	CASSFGGLSYEQYF
TRBJ2-2	TRBV20-1	few	NA	TGCAGTGCTAGAGATGTGGGGGCGAACACCGGGGAGCTGTTTTTT	CSARDVGANTGELFF
TRBJ2-3	TRBV4-3	many	TRBD2	TGCGCCAGCAGCTCCGGACTAGCTCGCACAGATACGCAGTATTTT	CASSSGLARTDTQYF
TRBJ2-1	TRBV11-2	NA	NA	TGTGCCAGCAGCCCAGGACAGTCCACTAGCAATGAGCAGTTCTTC	CASSPGQSTSNEQFF
TRBJ1-2	TRBV5-4	few	TRBD1	TGTGCCAGCAGCACCCAAAGGGGGACAGGGGATGGCTACACCTTC	CASSTQRGTGDGYTF
TRBJ2-5	TRBV6-2/TRBV6-3	few	TRBD1	TGTGCCAGCAGTCCGGGACAGCGCCAAGAGACCCAGTACTTC	CASSPGQRQETQYF
TRBJ2-1	TRBV20-1	NA	NA	TGCAGTGTTCCTGTAAGGGGGAAGCGGGATGAGCAGTTCTTC	CSVPVRGKRDEQFF
TRBJ1-1	TRBV27	NA	TRBD1	TGTGCCTGCAAAACAGGGGGCGGAACTGAAGCTTTCTTT	CACKTGGGTEAFF
TRBJ1-1	TRBV7-9	NA	NA	TGTGCCAGCAGCGTAGTTATGAACACTGAAGCTTTCTTT	CASSVVMNTEAFF
TRBJ2-3	TRBV6-5	NA	TRBD1	TGTGCCAGCAAACGAGACAGGGCCGATACGCAGTATTTT	CASKRDRADTQYF
TRBJ1-4	TRBV5-1	few	TRBD1	TGCGCCAGCAGCTTGGCCCGGACAGGAAATGAAAAACTGTTTTTT	CASSLARTGNEKLFF
TRBJ1-4	TRBV20-1	NA	TRBD1	TGCAGTGCTAGAGATTGGAAGGGACAGAATAATGAAAAACTGTTTTTT	CSARDWKGQNNEKLFF
TRBJ2-3	TRBV7-9	few	TRBD2	TGTGCCAGCACCCCGACTAGCTCTAGCACAGATACGCAGTATTTT	CASTPTSSSTDTQYF
TRBJ2-7	TRBV28	NA	TRBD1	TGTGCCAGCACTACGGGGGGACAGGGACCACGCGAGCAGTACTTC	CASTTGGQGPREQYF
TRBJ2-3	TRBV5-8	few	NA	TGTGCCAGCAAAAACCTTGGCGGGGTCGGAACGCAGTATTTT	CASKNLGGVGTQYF
TRBJ2-7	TRBV6-5	NA	TRBD2	TGTGCCAGCAGTTCCGGGGGGGGGTCCTACGAGCAGTACTTC	CASSSGGGSYEQYF
TRBJ2-2	TRBV13	few	TRBD2	TGTGCCAGCAGCAGGAAACGGGGGGCCGGGGAGCTGTTTTTT	CASSRKRGAGELFF
TRBJ2-3	TRBV7-2	NA	TRBD1	TGTGCCAGCAGCGCCACCGGGACAGGGGACGCCACAGATACGCAGTATTTT	CASSATGTGDATDTQYF
TRBJ2-3	TRBV20-1	NA	NA	TGCAGTGCTAGGAGGGAGACTAGCACAGATACGCAGTATTTT	CSARRETSTDTQYF